The rows below give T cell receptor beta chains drawn from one sample of a study of T cells in Graves' hyperthyroidism and ophthalmopathy. TCRdb reprocessed the multiplex PCR reads via MiXCR and lists one record per CDR3 protein. The sample consists of approximately 600,000 distinct CDR3 sequences, less than 25% of them appearing once. Sequencing used blood. These receptors were collected from a man aged 25 to 40 with Graves' ophthalmopathy. CDR3s include the opening cysteine and the closing phenylalanine or tryptophan. Each record gives: clone size, J gene, V gene, D gene, CDR3 DNA, CDR3 protein. A D gene is named only where the DNA matches it firmly. Clone size, where shown, is once, few, many, or a class for clones that have expanded.

size: few
J: TRBJ1-1
V: TRBV28
D: TRBD1
DNA: TGTGCCAGCAGTTTATCCTGGGACAGTGAAGCTTTCTTT
CDR3: CASSLSWDSEAFF

size: -
J: TRBJ1-4
V: TRBV28
D: TRBD1
DNA: TGTGCCAGCAGTGTTCTAGGACAGGGGGCCGCCCATAATGAAAAACTGTTTTTT
CDR3: CASSVLGQGAAHNEKLFF

size: -
J: TRBJ2-1
V: TRBV18
D: -
DNA: TGTGCCAGCTCACCCTTACAGCGCCTCGGGATACTGTTCTTC
CDR3: CASSPLQRLGILFF

size: -
J: TRBJ1-3
V: TRBV9
D: TRBD1
DNA: TGTGCCAGCAGCCCCGAGACAGGGGGCGGAAACACCATATATTTT
CDR3: CASSPETGGGNTIYF

size: few
J: TRBJ2-1
V: TRBV29-1
D: -
DNA: TGCAGTGATACAGGGGAGGTAGGCAATGAGCAGTTCTTC
CDR3: CSDTGEVGNEQFF

size: -
J: TRBJ2-2
V: TRBV19
D: -
DNA: TGTGCCAGTAGTATGATTCCAGGACGAAGACCCCGGGAGCTGTTTTTT
CDR3: CASSMIPGRRPRELFF

size: few
J: TRBJ2-2
V: TRBV7-6
D: TRBD1
DNA: TGTGCCAGCCGGGGGGGGGACAGGGGCACCGGGGAGCTGTTTTTT
CDR3: CASRGGDRGTGELFF

size: many
J: TRBJ2-7
V: TRBV11-1
D: TRBD2
DNA: TGTGCCAGCAGGTTAGCGGGAGAGATTGGCGAGCAGTACTTC
CDR3: CASRLAGEIGEQYF

size: -
J: TRBJ2-2
V: TRBV6-1
D: TRBD1
DNA: TGTGCCAGCAGTGTTCGGACAGGGGCCCACACCGGGGAGCTGTTTTTT
CDR3: CASSVRTGAHTGELFF

size: few
J: TRBJ2-5
V: TRBV27
D: -
DNA: TGTGCCAGCAGATCCCTCGATGAGACCCAGTACTTC
CDR3: CASRSLDETQYF

size: -
J: TRBJ1-1
V: TRBV12-3/TRBV12-4
D: -
DNA: TGTGCCAGCAGGCAGGCGACGGAAGAAGCTTTCTTT
CDR3: CASRQATEEAFF

size: many
J: TRBJ2-7
V: TRBV20-1
D: TRBD1
DNA: TGCAGTGCTAGACCCTCCGGGACAGACCTCTACGAGCAGTACTTC
CDR3: CSARPSGTDLYEQYF

size: few
J: TRBJ2-5
V: TRBV10-1
D: -
DNA: TGCGCCAGCAGTGAGAAGGGTACGGGCCAAGAGACCCAGTACTTC
CDR3: CASSEKGTGQETQYF

size: many
J: TRBJ1-2
V: TRBV3-1
D: -
DNA: TGTGCCAGCAGTCAGACCGCTTATGGTGGCTACACCTTC
CDR3: CASSQTAYGGYTF

size: -
J: TRBJ2-7
V: TRBV19
D: -
DNA: TGTGCCAGTAGTATCACGAGGGACCGGACCTACGAGCAGTACTTC
CDR3: CASSITRDRTYEQYF

size: many
J: TRBJ2-7
V: TRBV7-2
D: TRBD2
DNA: TGTGCCAGCAGCTGGCCACGAGCGGGGGGGAGCTCCTACGAGCAGTACTTC
CDR3: CASSWPRAGGSSYEQYF

size: -
J: TRBJ2-1
V: TRBV5-5
D: -
DNA: TGTACCAGCAGTCAGGGACTCGAGCAGTTCTTC
CDR3: CTSSQGLEQFF

size: -
J: TRBJ1-1
V: TRBV14
D: -
DNA: TGTGCCAGCAGCATCTCCAGGGTGCGCACTGAAGCTTTCTTT
CDR3: CASSISRVRTEAFF

size: few
J: TRBJ2-5
V: TRBV20-1
D: TRBD2
DNA: TGCAGTCCATCCAAACGAAGCGGGAGGCGGGAGACCCAGTACTTC
CDR3: CSPSKRSGRRETQYF

size: many
J: TRBJ2-3
V: TRBV11-2
D: -
DNA: TGTGCCAGCAGCCCCCCCACCCTGGGGATCTTAAGGACAGATACGCAGTATTTT
CDR3: CASSPPTLGILRTDTQYF

size: many
J: TRBJ2-6
V: TRBV11-3
D: -
DNA: TGTGCCAGCAGCCCAGACAGTTCTGGGGCCAACGTCCTGACTTTC
CDR3: CASSPDSSGANVLTF

size: -
J: TRBJ2-7
V: TRBV18
D: TRBD1
DNA: TGTGCCAGCTCACCACCTAACAGGGGTTACGAGCAGTACTTC
CDR3: CASSPPNRGYEQYF

size: few
J: TRBJ1-3
V: TRBV3-1
D: -
DNA: TGTGCCAGCAGCCACAGACAGGCTCCTGGAAACACCATATATTTT
CDR3: CASSHRQAPGNTIYF

size: -
J: TRBJ2-3
V: TRBV7-6
D: -
DNA: TGTGCCAGCAGCTTAGATGGGATGGACTACCTAGCACATCATACGCAGTATTTT
CDR3: CASSLDGMDYLAHHTQYF

size: -
J: TRBJ2-3
V: TRBV20-1
D: TRBD1
DNA: TGCAGTGCTGGACAGGGAGATACGCAGTATTTT
CDR3: CSAGQGDTQYF

size: many
J: TRBJ2-1
V: TRBV28
D: -
DNA: TGTGCCAGCAGTTTACTGCCCTTCGATGAGCAGTTCTTC
CDR3: CASSLLPFDEQFF

size: -
J: TRBJ2-5
V: TRBV19
D: -
DNA: TGTGCCAGTAGTGAGCGACTTACCCAAGAGACCCAGTACTTC
CDR3: CASSERLTQETQYF

size: few
J: TRBJ2-5
V: TRBV30
D: TRBD2
DNA: TGTGCCTGTTCCAGGGGGACTAGCGGGAGGGGTGAGACCCAGTACTTC
CDR3: CACSRGTSGRGETQYF

size: few
J: TRBJ1-3
V: TRBV3-1
D: -
DNA: TGTGCCAGCAGCCCGACAGTTCGCTCTGGAAACACCATATATTTT
CDR3: CASSPTVRSGNTIYF

size: -
J: TRBJ2-3
V: TRBV28
D: TRBD2
DNA: TGTGCCAGCAGTTTGGGACTAGCGGGACCCAGCACAGATACGCAGTATTTT
CDR3: CASSLGLAGPSTDTQYF

size: few
J: TRBJ1-2
V: TRBV28
D: TRBD1
DNA: TGTGCCAGCAGTCACTACCGGGACAGCGGATCCTATGGCTACACCTTC
CDR3: CASSHYRDSGSYGYTF

size: many
J: TRBJ2-1
V: TRBV11-2
D: -
DNA: TGTGCCAGCAGCTTACACCCCTCGGGACTGGGGGGCAATGAGCAGTTCTTC
CDR3: CASSLHPSGLGGNEQFF

size: -
J: TRBJ2-1
V: TRBV6-2/TRBV6-3
D: TRBD2
DNA: TGTGCCAGCAGTCCGGGACTAGCGGGGGATGATGAGCAGTTCTTC
CDR3: CASSPGLAGDDEQFF

size: -
J: TRBJ1-2
V: TRBV12-3/TRBV12-4
D: -
DNA: TGTGCCAGCAGTTTAGGCAGGGTGGACTATGGCTACACCTTC
CDR3: CASSLGRVDYGYTF

size: many
J: TRBJ2-7
V: TRBV2
D: -
DNA: TGTGCCAGCAGTGGAGAGGGGAGACTCTCCTACGAGCAGTACTTC
CDR3: CASSGEGRLSYEQYF

size: few
J: TRBJ2-5
V: TRBV11-2
D: TRBD2
DNA: TGTGCCAGCAGCTCCCGACTAGCGGGAGACCAAGAGACCCAGTACTTC
CDR3: CASSSRLAGDQETQYF

size: -
J: TRBJ2-2
V: TRBV9
D: TRBD1
DNA: TGTGCCAGCAGCGCCCGGGACAGGGGATTCCGGGAGCTGTTTTTT
CDR3: CASSARDRGFRELFF

size: -
J: TRBJ2-3
V: TRBV5-1
D: TRBD1
DNA: TGCGCCAGCAGCAACACAGGGGCCGGGGGCACAGATACGCAGTATTTT
CDR3: CASSNTGAGGTDTQYF

size: few
J: TRBJ2-7
V: TRBV28
D: -
DNA: TGTGCCAGCAGTGATTTCCGGGACCCCCGGTACGAGCAGTACTTC
CDR3: CASSDFRDPRYEQYF

size: many
J: TRBJ2-7
V: TRBV28
D: TRBD2
DNA: TGTGCCAGCAGCCCCGGGACATCACTAGCGGGAACCCACGAGCAGTACTTC
CDR3: CASSPGTSLAGTHEQYF

size: few
J: TRBJ2-3
V: TRBV9
D: -
DNA: TGTGCCAGCAGCGCCCCGGCGAGGACGAGCACAGATACGCAGTATTTT
CDR3: CASSAPARTSTDTQYF

size: many
J: TRBJ1-1
V: TRBV5-1
D: -
DNA: TGCGCCAGTAGGGGGTCCATGAACACTGAAGCTTTCTTT
CDR3: CASRGSMNTEAFF

size: -
J: TRBJ2-7
V: TRBV2
D: TRBD2
DNA: TGTGCCAGCAGTGAAGGGGGGACTAGCGGGAGCTACGAGCAGTACTTC
CDR3: CASSEGGTSGSYEQYF

size: many
J: TRBJ2-5
V: TRBV3-1
D: -
DNA: TGTGCCAGCAGCCAAGTCGTAGAGACCCAGTACTTC
CDR3: CASSQVVETQYF

size: many
J: TRBJ2-7
V: TRBV30
D: TRBD1
DNA: TGTGCCTGGAACCCCGGACAGGGCCACTCCTACGAGCAGTACTTC
CDR3: CAWNPGQGHSYEQYF

size: -
J: TRBJ2-2
V: TRBV10-3
D: -
DNA: TGTGCCATCAGTGAGGACCAGCCGACCGGGGAGCTGTTTTTT
CDR3: CAISEDQPTGELFF

size: -
J: TRBJ2-1
V: TRBV12-3/TRBV12-4
D: TRBD2
DNA: TGTGCCAGCAGTTGGGACCTCCGGACTAGCGGATACAATGAGCAGTTCTTC
CDR3: CASSWDLRTSGYNEQFF

size: many
J: TRBJ2-3
V: TRBV28
D: TRBD2
DNA: TGTGCCAGCAGTTTCCCGTTACTAGCGGGTGGGGTCAGCACAGATACGCAGTATTTT
CDR3: CASSFPLLAGGVSTDTQYF

size: few
J: TRBJ2-7
V: TRBV6-1
D: TRBD1
DNA: TGTGCCAGCAGAGGACAGGGTCGTTACGAGCAGTACTTC
CDR3: CASRGQGRYEQYF

size: -
J: TRBJ2-7
V: TRBV4-1
D: TRBD1
DNA: TGCGCCAGCAGCCAGGACAGGGGCCAAGTCAACGAGCAGTACTTC
CDR3: CASSQDRGQVNEQYF

size: -
J: TRBJ1-5
V: TRBV15
D: TRBD1
DNA: TGTGCCACCAGCAGCCGACAGGGGGCGTTAACGGTTGGTCAGCCCCAGCATTTT
CDR3: CATSSRQGALTVGQPQHF

size: -
J: TRBJ1-2
V: TRBV6-5
D: -
DNA: TGTGCCAGCAGTTACTCGGGGAGTGCCCCCGAGGGCTACACCTTC
CDR3: CASSYSGSAPEGYTF